This T cell receptor beta chain was sequenced for a study of identifying expanded T cells in peripheral blood. Method: immunoSEQ multiplex PCR; TCRdb's copy keeps in-frame clones and lacks some. The sample contains around 85,000 clones, around nine tenths of which appear only once. Sequencing was carried out using blood. This sequence was found in a person aged 18 to 75 in good health.

The CDR3 region is CASSQGARASGLSTDTQYF. CDR3 DNA: TGTGCCAGCAGCCAGGGCGCTAGGGCTAGCGGCCTGAGCACAGATACGCAGTATTTT. The chain uses TRBV7-2 and TRBJ2-3; 7 bases match TRBD2. CDR1 and CDR2 (germline): SGHTA, FQGNSA. V lost 5 bases and J lost 0; bases outside the gene matches: 17. This CDR3 contains 19 residues.